A single sample is the source of the 26 T cell receptor beta chains below, sequenced in a study of T cells in narcolepsy. Some clones are missing from TCRdb's copy, which holds only in-frame ones; the method was immunoSEQ multiplex PCR. The table lists fewer than 35,000 clones, about 80% of them singletons. Sequenced input: CD45RA- memory CD4+ T cells from PBMCs. The source is a human donor with narcolepsy.

The chain recombines TRBV28 with TRBJ1-5, with TRBD1 as a possible D gene (6 bases). The CDR3 extends over 14 amino acids. V shed 6 bases and J shed 6 bases, with 15 bases lying between them. CDR1 is MDHEN, CDR2 SYDVKM, per germline. This CDR3 is CASRVAGVGQPQHF. CDR3 nucleotides: TGTGCCAGCAGGGTGGCAGGGGTGGGTCAGCCCCAGCATTTT.

The chain recombines TRBV18 with TRBJ1-1; 8 nucleotides match TRBD1. The CDR3 runs 13 residues. Germline V gene sequence: CDR1 KGHSH, CDR2 LQKENI. After removal of 7 bases from V and 5 bases from J, the junction contained 6 bases not matched to a gene. The CDR3 loop reads CASLQGALTEAFF. Here the CDR3 DNA reads TGTGCCAGCTTGCAGGGGGCGCTGACTGAAGCTTTCTTT.

The J gene is TRBJ2-1, the V gene TRBV19; possible D gene TRBD2, 6 bases. Germline CDR1 and CDR2: LNHDA and SQIVND (reference sequence). V gave up 5 bases and J gave up 0 bases, with 14 bases separating them. The CDR3 loop spans 16 amino acids. The CDR3 DNA sequence: TGTGCCAGTAGTCTGGCCGGGACTGACTCCTACAATGAGCAGTTCTTC. Translated: CASSLAGTDSYNEQFF.

This clone was detected once. The chain is built from TRBV29-1 and TRBJ2-3; D is ambiguous. This CDR3 is 10 amino acids long. Trimming stripped 3 bases from V and 2 bases from J, with 0 bases between. CDR1 is SQVTM and CDR2 is ANQGSEA in the germline V gene. CDR3 coding DNA: TGCAGCGTTGACACAGATACGCAGTATTTT. Translated: CSVDTDTQYF.

J is TRBJ2-1 and V is TRBV30; 8 nucleotides align to TRBD2. Germline V gene data show CDR1 as GTSNPN and CDR2 as SVGIG (reference sequence). V dropped 1 base and J dropped 13; count of bases not matched to a gene: 9. The CDR3 length is 13 residues. The CDR3 spells CAWSGREGHHQFF. For the CDR3, the DNA is TGTGCCTGGAGTGGTCGGGAGGGGCATCATCAGTTCTTC.

This clone was picked up one time. This chain connects TRBV6-5 to TRBJ1-1, with a weak D call TRBD1 (5 bases). The CDR3 is 13 amino acids. CDR1 and CDR2 from the germline V gene are MNHEY and SVGAGI. V lost 4 bases to trimming and J lost 0 bases, with 6 bases between them. Written as DNA, the CDR3 is TGTGCCAGCAGTTTACAGGTGAACACTGAAGCTTTCTTT. Encoded protein: CASSLQVNTEAFF.

The V call is TRBV7-6, the J call TRBJ2-7; 12 bases align to TRBD1. The J segment lost 1 base and the V segment lost 5 bases, leaving 12 bases of the junction unmatched. The CDR3 covers 18 residues. The germline CDR1 and CDR2 sequences are SGHVS and FNYEAQ. The CDR3 DNA is TGTGCCAGCAGCCACTTAGAGGGGACAGGGGGCTTTTCCTACGAGCAGTACTTC. Translated, it gives CASSHLEGTGGFSYEQYF.

The chain combines TRBV9 with TRBJ1-5, with 7 bases identical to TRBD1. With 4 bases clipped from V and 2 bases from J, the junction kept 6 bases outside the gene matches. The CDR3 runs 15 residues. The germline gives CDR1 SGDLS, CDR2 YYNGEE. DNA for the CDR3: TGTGCCAGCAGCTTAACAGGGGATGGCAATCAGCCCCAGCATTTT. Residues: CASSLTGDGNQPQHF.

Notes on this clone: One end of the junction fails to match germline, which may point to a read error. This chain links TRBV28 with TRBJ1-1; D perhaps matches TRBD1 (5 bases). Germline CDR1 MDHEN, CDR2 SYDVKM. There are 12 residues in the CDR3. CDR3 amino acids: CASSLYRTDAFF. For the CDR3, the DNA is TGTGCCAGCAGTTTATACAGGACTGATGCTTTCTTT. Full variable domain (rest looked up from reference TRBV28 and TRBJ1-1): DVKVTQSSRYLVKRTGEKVFLECVQDMDHENMFWYRQDPGLGLRLIYFSYDVKMKEKGDIPEGYSVSREKKERFSLILESASTNQTSMYLCASSLYRTDAFFGQGTRLTVV.

The J gene is TRBJ1-6, the V gene TRBV6-5; TRBD1 might be the D (5 bases). Germline CDR1 is MNHEY and CDR2 is SVGAGI. The CDR3 is made up of 13 amino acids. Deletions cut 7 bases from V and 10 bases from J, with 14 bases between. This CDR3 reads CASTLGERSPLHF. Here the CDR3 DNA reads TGTGCCAGCACCTTAGGGGAACGCTCACCCCTCCACTTT.

V is TRBV10-3 and J is TRBJ1-2; TRBD1 aligns across 7 bases. Germline loops: CDR1 ENHRY, CDR2 SYGVKD. The CDR3 contains 14 residues. V trimming: 6 bases; J trimming: 5 bases; junction bases outside the gene matches: 9. CDR3 amino acids: CAIRSTGPGYGYTF. CDR3 nucleotide sequence: TGTGCCATCAGGTCGACAGGGCCAGGTTATGGCTACACCTTC.

This clone appeared once. CDR3 sequence reads: CASSPQRDTAEAFF. The CDR3 DNA reads as TGTGCCAGCTCACCCCAGAGGGATACGGCTGAAGCTTTCTTT. The rearrangement links TRBV18 to TRBJ1-1, with D unclear. Germline CDR1 KGHSH, CDR2 LQKENI. The V and J ends lost 3 bases and 6 bases respectively, with 14 bases between them. CDR3 length equals 14 residues.

CDR3 loop: CASSESWGQRTEAFF. CDR3 coding DNA: TGTGCCAGCAGTGAATCTTGGGGACAGAGAACTGAAGCTTTCTTT. The chain combines TRBV25-1 with TRBJ1-1; 7 bases are a match to TRBD1. In germline, CDR1 is MGHDK, CDR2 SYGVNS. Trimming cost V 1 base and J 5 bases; bases outside gene matches: 7. The CDR3 has 15 amino acids.

The chain combines TRBV19 with TRBJ2-5; 7 bases align to TRBD2. The junction had 6 bases not matched to a gene; V was cut back by 1 base and J by 4 bases. The CDR3 is made up of 15 amino acids. Germline loops: CDR1 LNHDA, CDR2 SQIVND (reference sequence). The CDR3 bases are TGTGCCAGTAGTATAGGATCGGGGGGTGGAGAGACCCAGTACTTC. It specifies CASSIGSGGGETQYF. Drawing the rest from reference TRBV19 and TRBJ2-5, the complete variable domain is DGGITQSPKYLFRKEGQNVTLSCEQNLNHDAMYWYRQDPGQGLRLIYYSQIVNDFQKGDIAEGYSVSREKKESFPLTVTSAQKNPTAFYLCASSIGSGGGETQYFGPGTRLLVL.

The V gene is TRBV5-5, the J gene TRBJ2-5, with D possibly matching TRBD2 (6 bases). Germline-derived CDR1 and CDR2 are SGHKS and YYEKEE (reference sequence). V dropped 1 base and J dropped 5 bases, with 15 bases sitting between them. This CDR3 is built from 15 residues. This CDR3 reads CASSLLPGVAETQYF. DNA of the CDR3: TGTGCCAGCAGCTTGCTCCCGGGGGTGGCGGAGACCCAGTACTTC.

The rearrangement uses TRBV7-9 and TRBJ1-4, with TRBD1 as a possible D gene (5 bases). The V end was cut by 5 bases, the J end by 6 bases, with 19 bases between. Per germline, CDR1 SEHNR and CDR2 FQNEAQ (reference sequence). CDR3 size: 16 residues. CDR3 sequence (DNA): TGTGCCAGCAGCCCACGACTGGGGGGAGGAGATGAAAAACTGTTTTTT. Residues: CASSPRLGGGDEKLFF.

J is TRBJ1-2 and V is TRBV7-9, with a weak D call TRBD1 (5 bases). The germline gives CDR1 SEHNR, CDR2 FQNEAQ (reference sequence). This CDR3 has 17 amino acids. V was trimmed by 1 base and J by 5 bases, leaving 20 bases between them. The CDR3 DNA reads as TGTGCCAGCAGCTTAGACGGGACTCCCACAGTGGCTTATGGCTACACCTTC. Translated: CASSLDGTPTVAYGYTF.

In its sample, this clone was seen once. This chain connects TRBV2 to TRBJ2-7; perhaps TRBD1 as D (6 bases). Germline-derived CDR1 and CDR2 are SNHLY and FYNNEI. V was clipped by 7 bases and J by 7 bases, with 14 bases between them. CDR3 length: 12 residues. The CDR3: CASTLNQGEQYF. The CDR3 DNA sequence: TGTGCCAGCACCCTAAACCAGGGGGAGCAGTACTTC.

The chain employs TRBV28 and TRBJ2-7; D is undetermined. The CDR3 totals 11 residues. V was cut by 2 bases and J by 7 bases, with 6 bases left in between. The germline V gene has CDR1 MDHEN and CDR2 SYDVKM. In DNA, the CDR3 is TGTGCCAGCAGTTTAGAGAGTGAGCAGTACTTC. It codes for CASSLESEQYF.

CDR3 DNA: TGCGCCAGCAGCACGGGGCAGGGGGCTTTGGTGAACACTGAAGCTTTCTTT. Translated: CASSTGQGALVNTEAFF. The genes are TRBV5-1 and TRBJ1-1, with 8 nucleotides matching TRBD1. Trimming took 4 bases from V and 0 from J; bases not matched to a gene: 11. Looked up from germline, CDR1 is SGHRS and CDR2 is YFSETQ. The CDR3 runs 17 residues. The full variable domain, rest sourced from reference TRBV5-1 and TRBJ1-1, is KAGVTQTPRYLIKTRGQQVTLSCSPISGHRSVSWYQQTPGQGLQFLFEYFSETQRNKGNFPGRFSGRQFSNSRSEMNVSTLELGDSALYLCASSTGQGALVNTEAFFGQGTRLTVV.

The chain links TRBV9 to TRBJ1-1; D remains ambiguous. Germline V gene sequence: CDR1 SGDLS, CDR2 YYNGEE. With 0 bases removed from V and 1 base from J, the gap between germline ends came to 7 bases. The CDR3 is 14 residues long. The CDR3 here is CASSVGVPNTEAFF. CDR3 in DNA: TGTGCCAGCAGCGTAGGGGTACCGAACACTGAAGCTTTCTTT.

The CDR3 loop is CASSLPGQGVWDTQYF. CDR3 DNA sequence: TGTGCCAGCAGCTTACCCGGACAGGGTGTATGGGATACGCAGTATTTT. V gene TRBV5-4 combines with J gene TRBJ2-3; 8 nucleotides agree with TRBD1. CDR1 SGHNT and CDR2 YYREEE come from the germline V gene (reference sequence). The V segment lost 2 bases and the J segment 6 bases; nucleotides outside the gene matches: 11. There are 16 residues in the CDR3.

The chain couples TRBV11-2 to TRBJ2-7; weak D call: TRBD2 (5 bases). The CDR3 runs to 15 residues. Germline loops: CDR1 SGHAT, CDR2 FQNNGV. Trimming took off 4 bases at V and 2 bases at J, with 15 bases between the two ends. For the CDR3, the DNA is TGTGCCAGCAGCTCCCTCTACCGGGAAGCCTACGAGCAGTACTTC. The encoded protein is CASSSLYREAYEQYF.

The chain joins TRBV7-8 to TRBJ2-2; the match to TRBD2 covers 7 bases. CDR1 is SGHVS, CDR2 FQNEAQ, per germline. V lost 6 bases and J lost 5; bases outside the gene matches: 6. The CDR3 extends over 14 amino acids. This chain's CDR3 is CASSLAATTGELFF. The CDR3, as DNA: TGTGCCAGCAGTCTAGCGGCCACGACCGGGGAGCTGTTTTTT.

The chain links TRBV6-5 to TRBJ2-2; D remains ambiguous. Trimming cost V 0 bases and J 1 base, with 6 bases left between them. The CDR3 spans 15 residues. CDR1 MNHEY and CDR2 SVGAGI come from the germline V gene. CDR3 amino acids: CASSYSIQNTGELFF. The CDR3 DNA is TGTGCCAGCAGTTACTCGATACAGAACACCGGGGAGCTGTTTTTT.

Remarks on this clone: Since the CDR3 does not end with the conserved phenylalanine or tryptophan, this likely comes from a read error. The gene calls are TRBV5-4 and TRBJ2-7; D may be TRBD1 or TRBD2 (5 bases each). Trimming took 1 base from V and 6 from J, leaving 14 bases between them. The CDR3 covers 14 residues. Germline lookup yields CDR1 SGHNT and CDR2 YYREEE (reference sequence). The CDR3 sequence: CASSLRGDSAEQYY. As DNA, the CDR3 is TGTGCCAGCAGCTTGCGAGGGGATTCCGCCGAGCAGTACTAC.